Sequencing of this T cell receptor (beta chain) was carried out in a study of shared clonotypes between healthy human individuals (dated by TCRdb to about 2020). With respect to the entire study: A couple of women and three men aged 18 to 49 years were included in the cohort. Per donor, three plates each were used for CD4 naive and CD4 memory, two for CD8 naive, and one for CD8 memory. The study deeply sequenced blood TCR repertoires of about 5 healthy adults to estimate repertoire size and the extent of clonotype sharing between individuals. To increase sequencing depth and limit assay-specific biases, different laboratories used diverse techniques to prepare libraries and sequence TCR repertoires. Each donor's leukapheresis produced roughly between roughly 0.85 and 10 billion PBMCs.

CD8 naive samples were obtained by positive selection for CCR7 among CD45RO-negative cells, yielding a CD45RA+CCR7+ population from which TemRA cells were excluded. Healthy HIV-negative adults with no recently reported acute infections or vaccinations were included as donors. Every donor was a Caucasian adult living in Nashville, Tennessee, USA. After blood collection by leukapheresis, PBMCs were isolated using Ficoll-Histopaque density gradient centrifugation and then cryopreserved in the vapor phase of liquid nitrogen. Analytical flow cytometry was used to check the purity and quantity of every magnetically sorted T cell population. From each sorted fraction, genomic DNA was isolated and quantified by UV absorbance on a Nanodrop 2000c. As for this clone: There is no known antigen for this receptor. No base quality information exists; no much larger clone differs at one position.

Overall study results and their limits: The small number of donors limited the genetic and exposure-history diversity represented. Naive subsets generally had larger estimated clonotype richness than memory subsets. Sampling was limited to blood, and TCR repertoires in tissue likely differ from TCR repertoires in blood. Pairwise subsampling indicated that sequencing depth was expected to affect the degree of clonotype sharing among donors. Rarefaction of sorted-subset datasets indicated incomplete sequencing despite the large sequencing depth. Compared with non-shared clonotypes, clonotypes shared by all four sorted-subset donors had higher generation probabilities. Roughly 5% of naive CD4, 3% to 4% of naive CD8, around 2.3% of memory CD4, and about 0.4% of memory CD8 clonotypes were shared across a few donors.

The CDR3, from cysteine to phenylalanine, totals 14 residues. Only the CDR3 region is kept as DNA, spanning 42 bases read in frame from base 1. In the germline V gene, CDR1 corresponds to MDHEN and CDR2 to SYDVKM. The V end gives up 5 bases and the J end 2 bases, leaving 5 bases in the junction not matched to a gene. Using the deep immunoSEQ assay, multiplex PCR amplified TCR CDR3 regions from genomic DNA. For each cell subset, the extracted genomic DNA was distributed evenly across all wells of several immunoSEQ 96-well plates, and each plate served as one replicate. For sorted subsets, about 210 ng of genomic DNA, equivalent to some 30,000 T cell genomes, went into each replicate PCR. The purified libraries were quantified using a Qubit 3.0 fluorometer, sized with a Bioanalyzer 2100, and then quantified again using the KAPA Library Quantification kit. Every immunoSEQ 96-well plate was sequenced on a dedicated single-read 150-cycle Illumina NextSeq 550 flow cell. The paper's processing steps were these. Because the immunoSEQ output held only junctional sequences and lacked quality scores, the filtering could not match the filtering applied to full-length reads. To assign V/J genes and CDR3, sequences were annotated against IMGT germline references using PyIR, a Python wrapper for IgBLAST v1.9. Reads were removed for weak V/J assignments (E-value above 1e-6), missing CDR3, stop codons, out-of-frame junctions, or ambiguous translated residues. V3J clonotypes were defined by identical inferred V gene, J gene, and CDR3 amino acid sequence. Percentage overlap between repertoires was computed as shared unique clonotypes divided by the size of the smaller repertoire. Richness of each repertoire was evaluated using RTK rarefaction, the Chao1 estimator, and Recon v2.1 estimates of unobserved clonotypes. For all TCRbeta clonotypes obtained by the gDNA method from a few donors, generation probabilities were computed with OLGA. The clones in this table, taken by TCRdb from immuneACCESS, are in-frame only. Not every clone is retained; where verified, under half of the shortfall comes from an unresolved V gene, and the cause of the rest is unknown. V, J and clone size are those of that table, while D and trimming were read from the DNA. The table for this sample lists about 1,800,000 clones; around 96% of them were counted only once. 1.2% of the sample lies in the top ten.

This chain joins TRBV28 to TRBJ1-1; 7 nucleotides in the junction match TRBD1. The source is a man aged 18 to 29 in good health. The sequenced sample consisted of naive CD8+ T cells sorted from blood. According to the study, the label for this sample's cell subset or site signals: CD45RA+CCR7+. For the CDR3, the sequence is CASSLGQVNTEAFF. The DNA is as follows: TGTGCCAGCAGTCTCGGACAGGTCAACACTGAAGCTTTCTTT.